This T cell receptor (beta chain) was found in a study of shared clonotypes between healthy human individuals. Overall study context: Three plates were used per donor for CD4 naive, three for CD4 memory, two for CD8 naive and one for CD8 memory.

The V and J ends lost 5 bases and 3 bases respectively, with 8 bases between them. Germline assignment: CDR1 SGHTA and CDR2 FQGNSA. There are 12 residues in the CDR3. Study-level points and caveats: Estimated clonotype richness was generally higher in naive than memory subsets. Sharing across several donors was seen in roughly 5.2% of naive CD4 clonotypes.

The naive CD8 subset, CD45RO-negative cells positively selected for CCR7, excluded terminally differentiated effector memory CD45RA+ cells. As regards this clone: Antigen unknown.

Sequencing used immunoSEQ multiplex PCR; TCRdb keeps in-frame clones, though not all of them. The sample has more than 600,000 clones, 90% to 95% seen once. The chain carries TRBV7-2 and TRBJ2-7; D is unclear. The sequence came from a man aged 25 to 45 in good health. What was sequenced was naive CD8+ T cells sorted from blood. CDR3 protein: CASSPPNYEQYF. CDR3 DNA sequence: TGTGCCAGCAGCCCGCCCAACTACGAGCAGTACTTC.